These 9 T cell receptor beta chains share one sample of origin, sequenced in a study of beta chain features in type 1 diabetes. Study observations and caveats: Shorter TCRB CDR3s, moderately but significantly so, marked every one of the four CD4+ subsets in Type 1 diabetes patients.

Sequenced material consisted of expressed TCRB transcripts (all of the isolated RNA was reverse transcribed). The method was immunoSEQ multiplex PCR; TCRdb's version includes in-frame clones alone and lacks a portion of them. The sample contains roughly 350,000 clones, 9.6% of which appear only once. Their antigens remain unidentified. The specimen was central memory CD4+ T cells from blood. These receptor sequences come from a man under 40 with type 1 diabetes.

This clone appeared a few times. The junction departs from the called germline gene at one end, perhaps through a read error. V and J are TRBV5-4 and TRBJ2-7; D is ambiguous. The CDR3 spans 15 residues. Per germline, CDR1 SGHNT and CDR2 YYREEE (reference sequence). CDR3 region: CASSQDSEGSYEQYF. CDR3 nucleotide sequence: TGCGCCAGCAGCCAAGATTCCGAAGGATCCTACGAGCAGTACTTC.

This clone was detected a few times. The rearrangement links TRBV27 to TRBJ1-2; no clear D gene. CDR3 length equals 19 residues. The V and J ends lost 7 bases and 3 bases respectively, with 30 bases between them. Germline V gene data show CDR1 as MNHEY and CDR2 as SMNVEV (reference sequence). The CDR3 sequence is CASTLWPAGPKGLYYGYTF. CDR3 DNA sequence: TGTGCCAGCACTCTTTGGCCTGCCGGCCCTAAGGGCCTTTACTATGGCTACACCTTC.

This clone was counted between two and nine times. The chain employs TRBV6-5 and TRBJ2-1; D unresolved. There are 16 residues in the CDR3. Germline V gives CDR1 MNHEY, CDR2 SVGAGI. Trimming shortened V by 0 bases and J by 3 bases, and 12 bases separated the two germline ends. CDR3 amino acids: CASSYSPDARYNEQFF. DNA for the CDR3: TGTGCCAGCAGTTACTCCCCGGACGCCCGCTACAATGAGCAGTTCTTC.

The gene calls are TRBV29-1 and TRBJ2-1; no clear D gene. The germline V gene has CDR1 SQVTM and CDR2 ANQGSEA. V was shortened by 4 bases and J by 7 bases, with 17 bases between the two germline ends. This CDR3 has 14 amino acids. The CDR3 spells CSVVIPRVGNEQFF. The CDR3 nucleotides are TGCAGCGTTGTAATCCCACGGGTTGGGAATGAGCAGTTCTTC.

This clone was detected a few times. This rearrangement joins TRBV28 to TRBJ2-1; 8 nucleotides align to TRBD2. Losses at the gene ends were 2 bases for V and 4 bases for J; bases not matched to a gene: 10. This CDR3 is built from 17 residues. Germline values: CDR1 MDHEN, CDR2 SYDVKM. The CDR3: CASSLDSRASGYNEQFF. The DNA for the CDR3 is TGTGCCAGCAGTTTAGACAGTCGGGCTAGCGGGTACAATGAGCAGTTCTTC.

This clone turned up a few times. V and J are TRBV16 and TRBJ1-5, with D unresolved. CDR3 length: 16 residues. Trimming took 2 bases from V and 5 from J, leaving 16 bases between them. Germline CDR1 and CDR2: KGHSY and FQNENV. The chain's CDR3 is CASSQGQNPHYQPQHF. The CDR3 DNA sequence: TGTGCCAGCAGCCAAGGGCAGAATCCTCATTATCAGCCCCAGCATTTT.

This clone showed up many times. The gene calls are TRBV23-1 and TRBJ2-2; D not resolved. TRBV23-1 is an open reading frame whose function is uncertain. V was pared by 0 bases and J by 6 bases, with 11 bases between. This CDR3 spans 15 amino acids. CDR3: CASSQSNQKAGELFF. CDR3 sequence (DNA): TGCGCCAGCAGTCAATCGAACCAAAAGGCCGGGGAGCTGTTTTTT.

V usage is TRBV19 and J usage is TRBJ2-5; D gene unclear. The V gene lost 3 bases and the J gene lost 5 bases, with 4 bases spanning the gap. Germline loops: CDR1 LNHDA, CDR2 SQIVND (reference sequence). The CDR3 runs 11 residues. DNA of the CDR3: TGTGCCAGTAGTATTTTGGAGACCCAGTACTTC. Translation: CASSILETQYF.

The V call is TRBV11-3, the J call TRBJ2-7; tentative D call: TRBD1 (5 bases). Trimming removed 5 bases from V and 6 bases from J, with 11 bases in between. From germline, CDR1 is SGHNT and CDR2 YENEEA. There are 12 residues in the CDR3. CDR3 coding DNA: TGTGCCAGCAGCCTACGTAGGGGCGAGCAGTACTTC. Its protein is CASSLRRGEQYF.